This TCR beta chain stems from a study of blood T cell repertoires in COVID-19. Germline values: CDR1 MNHEY, CDR2 SMNVEV (reference sequence). The CDR3 covers 13 residues. Trimming pared 5 bases from V and 4 bases from J, leaving 11 bases between. The assay was immunoSEQ multiplex PCR, and TCRdb's table has in-frame clones only and misses some. The data contain around 370,000 clones, about 90% of them singletons. The chain uses TRBV27 and TRBJ1-2; D possibly corresponds to TRBD1 (6 bases). This sequence originates from a man aged 18 to 35 with active or convalescent COVID-19. Sequenced sample: peripheral blood. CDR3 in DNA: TGTGCCAGCAGTCTACAGGGAACCTATGGCTACACCTTC. This gives the protein CASSLQGTYGYTF.